The source of this T cell receptor (beta chain) is a study of T-cell memory formation after mild COVID-19. Overall study: Clusters were largely donor specific.

Concerning this clonotype itself: Its target is not known.

MiXCR, applied by TCRdb to the 5' RACE reads, yields one record per CDR3 protein. The sample lists approximately 210,000 distinct CDR3 sequences, under 30% occurring once. Per germline, CDR1 SGHDT and CDR2 YYEEEE. V lost 4 bases and J lost 3; bases outside the gene matches: 1. The length of the CDR3 is 14 residues. General study findings and limits: Researchers report contracting CD4+ clones mostly in CM and EM, with CD8+ clones in EMRA.

The clonotype comes from an adult woman who had mild COVID-19 (a few samples of this study predate the infection). Cell type and time point are not known. The sequenced sample was PBMCs or a T cell subset sorted from them (not recorded which). The chain couples TRBV5-6 to TRBJ2-3, with 11 nucleotides matching TRBD2. This CDR3 is CASSASGRTDTQYF. The CDR3 nucleotides are TGTGCCAGCAGCGCTAGCGGGAGGACAGATACGCAGTATTTT.